Listed here is a single T cell receptor beta chain. The data were taken from a study of cytomegalovirus exposure and HLA in healthy donors. Study-wide background: A preliminary data release comprised 70 million to 95 million unique TCRs obtained from HLA-typed donors.

Use of 60 Vbeta and 13 Jbeta primers characterized the PCR. Produced via immunoSEQ multiplex PCR; TCRdb's table is partial and in-frame only. The profile shows about 180,000 clones, around three quarters of them singletons. Looked up from germline, CDR1 is SGHRS and CDR2 is YFSETQ. V dropped 2 bases and J dropped 9; count of bases not matched to a gene: 7. This CDR3 is 15 amino acids long. The specimen was PBMCs. This receptor was obtained from a woman aged 25-40 years in good health and CMV-seropositive. V gene TRBV5-1 combines with J gene TRBJ1-6; TRBD1 matches at 8 bases. CDR3 DNA sequence: TGCGCCAGCAGCTTACAGGGGGAAGAGGGTTCACCCCTCCACTTT. This encodes CASSLQGEEGSPLHF.